The rows below give T cell receptor beta chains drawn from one sample of a study of T-cell memory formation after mild COVID-19. One entry per CDR3 protein results from TCRdb running MiXCR on the 5' RACE reads. The sample lists 250,000 to 300,000 distinct CDR3 sequences; approximately 8.4% were seen once. Sequencing was done on a sample of PBMCs or a T cell subset sorted from them (not recorded which). Receptors were obtained from a man aged 18 to 29 who had mild COVID-19 (a few samples of this study predate the infection). Cell type and time point are not known. The CDR3 runs from the conserved cysteine through the conserved F or W. A D gene is named only where the DNA matches it firmly. For some rows the clone size is stated as once, few or many, or as a class when expanded; others skip it.

abundance,v_gene,d_gene,j_gene,CDR3nt,CDR3aa
few,TRBV5-1,.,TRBJ1-1,TGCGCCAGCAGCTCTTCCTCCTTTACTGAAGCTTTCTTT,CASSSSSFTEAFF
many,TRBV25-1,.,TRBJ2-5,TGTGCCAGCGGGAACAGTGGACTAGAGACCCAGTACTTC,CASGNSGLETQYF
few,TRBV6-5,.,TRBJ2-1,TGTGCCAGCCACGACCGGGCCTCCTACAATGAGCAGTTCTTC,CASHDRASYNEQFF
many,TRBV19,.,TRBJ2-1,TGTGCCAGTAGTCCCACTAGCTCCTACAATGAGCAGTTCTTC,CASSPTSSYNEQFF
.,TRBV11-2,TRBD2,TRBJ2-7,TGTGCCAGCAGCTTAGTTCTAGCGGCCTACGAGCAGTACTTC,CASSLVLAAYEQYF
few,TRBV9,TRBD1,TRBJ2-7,TGTGCCAGCAGCTTAGGACAGGGGTGGGACTACGAGCAGTACTTC,CASSLGQGWDYEQYF
few,TRBV7-9,TRBD1,TRBJ1-2,TGTGCCAGCAGCTTACTGGACAGGCTCAACCTCTATGGCTACACCTTC,CASSLLDRLNLYGYTF
.,TRBV20-1,.,TRBJ2-2,TGCAGTGCTAGAGCCCAGGGGTCCGGGGAGCTGTTTTTT,CSARAQGSGELFF
.,TRBV7-8,.,TRBJ2-5,TGTGCCAGCAGCCCGAGGCGGCGTGAGACCCAGTACTTC,CASSPRRRETQYF
.,TRBV6-5,.,TRBJ1-1,TGTGCCAGCAGTTACCCAGGGGCGAACACTGAAGCTTTCTTT,CASSYPGANTEAFF
.,TRBV5-1,TRBD2,TRBJ2-3,TGCGCCAGCAGCTTGTGGTCTAGCGGGGCGCCGGGAGATACGCAGTATTTT,CASSLWSSGAPGDTQYF
.,TRBV7-9,.,TRBJ2-5,TGTGCCAGCAGCTTAACCGGGACCGGTAAAGAGACCCAGTACTTC,CASSLTGTGKETQYF
.,TRBV4-1,TRBD2,TRBJ2-1,TGCGCCAGCAGCCCAACCGGGGCGGGGGGGGCTGAGCAGTTCTTC,CASSPTGAGGAEQFF
many,TRBV4-1,.,TRBJ2-3,TGCGCCAGCAGCTCAATCGCGCCGGGGCTCGCAGATACGCAGTATTTT,CASSSIAPGLADTQYF
.,TRBV6-4,TRBD1,TRBJ1-2,TGTGCCAGCAGCCTCGGACAGGGCTCTGGCTACACCTTC,CASSLGQGSGYTF
.,TRBV20-1,.,TRBJ1-1,TGCAGTGCCATCCCTCCCAGGGGCAGGAACACTGAAGCTTTCTTT,CSAIPPRGRNTEAFF
few,TRBV5-1,.,TRBJ2-5,TGCGCCAGCAGCACCGGGGGATCTGTTCGAGAGACCCAGTACTTC,CASSTGGSVRETQYF
many,TRBV7-2,.,TRBJ2-1,TGTGCCAGCAGATTAGACCAGGAGCAGTTCTTC,CASRLDQEQFF
.,TRBV28,TRBD1,TRBJ1-5,TGTGCCAGCCGACAGGGGCCAGTTCAGCCCCAGCATTTT,CASRQGPVQPQHF
.,TRBV6-5,.,TRBJ1-2,TGTGCCAGCATTGATAGACTGAGCTATGGCTACACCTTC,CASIDRLSYGYTF
few,TRBV18,TRBD1,TRBJ1-4,TGTGCCAGCTCACCCAGGAAGGGTCCTCGACAGGGGGCGCGAAAACTGTTTTTT,CASSPRKGPRQGARKLFF
.,TRBV10-3,.,TRBJ2-2,TGTGCCATCAGTGAGGGACATGCCACTGGGGAGCTGTTTTTT,CAISEGHATGELFF
many,TRBV7-2,.,TRBJ1-6,TGTGCCAGCAGCTTAGCTGTATCGGGAGTGTGGGGACCCCTCCACTTT,CASSLAVSGVWGPLHF
many,TRBV7-9,TRBD2,TRBJ2-3,TGTGCCAGCAGCTTCCCACCGGGGGGGAACACAGATACGCAGTATTTT,CASSFPPGGNTDTQYF
.,TRBV7-2,.,TRBJ2-7,TGTGCCAGCAGCTTAGGACACTCCTACGAGCAGTACTTC,CASSLGHSYEQYF
few,TRBV5-1,.,TRBJ2-5,TGCGCCAGCAGGTTAGGACAGACCCAGTACTTC,CASRLGQTQYF
.,TRBV7-6,.,TRBJ1-6,TGTGCCATCTCCTGGGCCCTCCACTTT,CAISWALHF
many,TRBV5-4,.,TRBJ1-4,TGTGCCAGCAGCTTGGATGGGGGGGCTGGTGAAAAACTGTTTTTT,CASSLDGGAGEKLFF
few,TRBV6-5,.,TRBJ1-1,TGTGCCAGCAGTTACGGGGTGGGGTACACTGAAGCTTTCTTT,CASSYGVGYTEAFF
.,TRBV6-2/TRBV6-3,.,TRBJ2-7,TGTGCCAGCAGTCGAACTATGACCGAGCAGTACTTC,CASSRTMTEQYF
few,TRBV7-2,.,TRBJ1-1,TGTGCCAGCAGCTTAGCACATGTGAACACTGAAGCTTTCTTT,CASSLAHVNTEAFF
.,TRBV7-9,TRBD1,TRBJ1-4,TGTGCCAGCGCATGGGGGGACAGCTTTAATGAAAAACTGTTTTTT,CASAWGDSFNEKLFF
.,TRBV29-1,TRBD2,TRBJ2-1,TGCAGCGTTGCGGCGTCAGGGGCGGGGGGGCCGTACAATGAGCAGTTCTTC,CSVAASGAGGPYNEQFF
many,TRBV5-1,.,TRBJ2-3,TGCGCCAGCTCCACAGGAGGCACAGATACGCAGTATTTT,CASSTGGTDTQYF
.,TRBV7-3,.,TRBJ2-3,TGTGCCAGCAGCTCAGGTTATACAGATACGCAGTATTTT,CASSSGYTDTQYF
.,TRBV7-2,TRBD2,TRBJ2-3,TGTGCCAGCACCGTAGGAGCGGGACTAAATACGCAGTATTTT,CASTVGAGLNTQYF
few,TRBV6-2/TRBV6-3,.,TRBJ2-1,TGTGCCAGCGTAATCGGCCCGAGCTCCTACAATGAGCAGTTCTTC,CASVIGPSSYNEQFF
few,TRBV6-2/TRBV6-3,.,TRBJ2-2,TGTGCCAGCAGTTTGTGGATTACGAACACCGGGGAGCTGTTTTTT,CASSLWITNTGELFF
many,TRBV5-6,.,TRBJ2-3,TGTGCCAGCAGCTTGTTCTTACCAGGCACAGATACGCAGTATTTT,CASSLFLPGTDTQYF
few,TRBV20-1,.,TRBJ1-6,TGCAGTGCTACCGGACAGAGTACACCCCTCCACTTT,CSATGQSTPLHF
few,TRBV4-1,TRBD1,TRBJ2-7,TGCGCCAGCAGCCACTCCGCCGGGACAGGACCCTACGAGCAGTACTTC,CASSHSAGTGPYEQYF